This T cell receptor (beta chain) was profiled in a study of blood T cell repertoires in COVID-19. Original analysis: Cell counts per sample came from amplifying reference gene primers. Assay used: immunoSEQ multiplex PCR; TCRdb lists only in-frame clones, some missing. V, J and clone size reflect that table, while D and trimming were determined from the DNA. The sample has around 370,000 clones, about 90% seen once; the top ten hold approximately 7.4%. CDR3 length equals 15 residues. Germline values: CDR1 MNHNY, CDR2 SVGAGI (reference sequence). The J segment lost 7 bases and the V segment lost 9 bases, leaving 14 bases of the junction unmatched.

Sequenced input: peripheral blood. This TCR derives from a woman aged 70-85 years with COVID-19, enrolled during active disease. This rearrangement joins TRBV6-6 to TRBJ1-5, with TRBD1 matching 8 bases. CDR3 DNA: TGTGCCAGTAACTCCAGGGGGCTGTTAGGCCAGCCCCAGCATTTT. It yields the protein CASNSRGLLGQPQHF.